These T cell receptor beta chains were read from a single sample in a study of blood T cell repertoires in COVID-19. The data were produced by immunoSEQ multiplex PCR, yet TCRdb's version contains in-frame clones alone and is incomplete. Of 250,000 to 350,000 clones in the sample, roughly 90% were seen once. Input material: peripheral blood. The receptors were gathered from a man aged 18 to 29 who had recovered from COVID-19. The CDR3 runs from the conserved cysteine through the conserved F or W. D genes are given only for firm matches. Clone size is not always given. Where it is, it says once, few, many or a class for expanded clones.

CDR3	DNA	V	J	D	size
CASSETQGLDTEAFF	TGTGCCAGCAGTGAAACCCAGGGTTTGGACACTGAAGCTTTCTTT	TRBV25-1	TRBJ1-1	.	.
CASSLVGYEQYF	TGCGCCAGCAGTCTAGTTGGCTACGAGCAGTACTTC	TRBV5-1	TRBJ2-7	.	.
CASRDTSLSTDTQYF	TGTGCCAGCAGAGACACTAGCCTGAGCACAGATACGCAGTATTTT	TRBV6-5	TRBJ2-3	.	.
CASKGAGRLAEQYF	TGTGCCAGCAAGGGGGCTGGTCGTTTGGCCGAGCAGTACTTC	TRBV6-5	TRBJ2-7	TRBD1	.
CASSLAGYSPLHF	TGCGCCAGCAGCTTGGCCGGGTATTCACCCCTCCACTTT	TRBV5-1	TRBJ1-6	.	once
CASSVTSTNYGYTF	TGTGCCAGTAGTGTTACATCGACTAACTATGGCTACACCTTC	TRBV19	TRBJ1-2	.	.
CASSGTGSTDTQYF	TGTGCCAGCAGCGGGACAGGGAGCACAGATACGCAGTATTTT	TRBV7-3	TRBJ2-3	TRBD1	once
CSAERGNTEAFF	TGCAGCGCCGAGCGGGGGAACACTGAAGCTTTCTTT	TRBV29-1	TRBJ1-1	.	.
CASSLSSREAETQYF	TGTGCCAGCAGCTTAAGTAGTCGGGAGGCAGAGACCCAGTACTTC	TRBV7-9	TRBJ2-5	TRBD2	once
CASSPRLAALYEQYF	TGTGCCAGCAGCCCCCGACTAGCGGCTCTCTACGAGCAGTACTTC	TRBV11-2	TRBJ2-7	TRBD2	.
CASSHGTDYGYTF	TGTGCCAGCAGCCATGGGACAGACTATGGCTACACCTTC	TRBV27	TRBJ1-2	TRBD1	.
CASSHRGSGRNYGYTF	TGTGCCAGCAGCCATCGGGGTAGCGGGCGAAACTATGGCTACACCTTC	TRBV13	TRBJ1-2	.	.
CASSSREGYEQYF	TGTGCCAGCTCTTCCCGGGAGGGGTACGAGCAGTACTTC	TRBV6-5	TRBJ2-7	TRBD2	once
CSAGQGESYEQYF	TGCAGCGCCGGACAGGGTGAATCGTACGAGCAGTACTTC	TRBV29-1	TRBJ2-7	TRBD1	.
CAISELAGKDTQYF	TGTGCCATCAGTGAGTTGGCAGGCAAGGATACGCAGTATTTT	TRBV10-3	TRBJ2-3	.	.
CASRTGVYEQYF	TGTGCCAGCAGGACAGGGGTCTACGAGCAGTACTTC	TRBV2	TRBJ2-7	TRBD1	.
CASNLGQGGTYNEQFF	TGTGCCAGCAACCTAGGACAGGGTGGGACCTACAATGAGCAGTTCTTC	TRBV2	TRBJ2-1	TRBD1	.
CASSGTRIADTQYF	TGTGCCAGCTCAGGGACTAGAATAGCAGATACGCAGTATTTT	TRBV18	TRBJ2-3	TRBD2	.
CASKVGSTYGYTF	TGTGCCAGTAAAGTGGGCAGCACTTATGGCTACACTTTC	TRBV19	TRBJ1-2	.	.
CSVGPSGNIQYF	TGCAGCGTTGGGCCCTCGGGGAACATTCAGTACTTC	TRBV29-1	TRBJ2-4	.	.
CASSYNPGQINEKLFF	TGTGCCAGCAGTTATAATCCGGGACAGATTAATGAAAAACTGTTTTTT	TRBV2	TRBJ1-4	TRBD1	.
CASRLTGAYEQYF	TGTGCCAGCAGGCTAACAGGGGCCTACGAGCAGTACTTC	TRBV12-3/TRBV12-4	TRBJ2-7	TRBD1	.
CASSPGAGETQYF	TGTGCCAGCTCACCAGGGGCAGGGGAGACCCAGTACTTC	TRBV18	TRBJ2-5	.	.
CASSRDRGPYEQYF	TGCGCCAGCAGCCGTGACAGGGGCCCCTACGAGCAGTACTTC	TRBV4-1	TRBJ2-7	TRBD1	.
CASSLGAGRDNEQYF	TGTGCCAGCAGCTTAGGGGCAGGAAGGGACAACGAGCAGTACTTC	TRBV7-9	TRBJ2-7	.	.
CASSPLSRGIGEKLFF	TGTGCCAGCAGCCCCCTTTCCCGTGGTATTGGCGAAAAACTGTTTTTT	TRBV5-5	TRBJ1-4	.	once
CASSANGELFF	TGCGCCAGCAGTGCTAACGGGGAGCTGTTTTTT	TRBV10-1	TRBJ2-2	.	few
CASSYRGSPLHF	TGTGCCAGCAGTTACAGGGGGTCACCCCTCCACTTT	TRBV6-5	TRBJ1-6	.	.
CASSYSGGPFYEQYF	TGTGCCAGCAGTTACTCAGGGGGTCCTTTCTACGAGCAGTACTTC	TRBV6-5	TRBJ2-7	.	once
CASSKTSGGSDNEQFF	TGCGCCAGCAGCAAGACATCGGGAGGATCCGACAATGAGCAGTTCTTC	TRBV5-1	TRBJ2-1	TRBD2	.
CASGDREGAEAFF	TGTGCCAGCGGCGACAGGGAAGGGGCTGAAGCTTTCTTT	TRBV19	TRBJ1-1	TRBD1	.
CASSLEAGSEAFF	TGTGCCAGCAGCTTAGAGGCTGGGAGTGAAGCTTTCTTT	TRBV11-2	TRBJ1-1	.	.
CASSYGQGKGVISSYNEQFF	TGTGCCAGCAGTTACGGTCAGGGTAAGGGGGTAATTTCTTCCTACAATGAGCAGTTCTTC	TRBV6-2/TRBV6-3	TRBJ2-1	.	.
CASSRGTSGRVDTQYF	TGTGCCAGCAGCCGAGGGACTAGCGGGAGGGTGGATACGCAGTATTTT	TRBV4-2	TRBJ2-3	TRBD2	.
CASSIYSTGELFF	TGTGCCAGTAGTATATACAGTACCGGGGAGCTGTTTTTT	TRBV19	TRBJ2-2	.	.
CASSWTGDNEQFF	TGTGCCAGCAGTTGGACAGGGGACAATGAGCAGTTCTTC	TRBV6-5	TRBJ2-1	TRBD1	.
CASSFGPQGSGYTF	TGTGCCAGCAGTTTTGGGCCTCAGGGATCGGGCTACACCTTC	TRBV27	TRBJ1-2	.	.
CASSFRGDSYEQYF	TGTGCCAGCAGCTTTCGGGGTGACTCCTACGAGCAGTACTTC	TRBV7-2	TRBJ2-7	.	.
CASSQDPETGEFLGNQPQHF	TGTGCCAGCAGCCAAGATCCGGAGACAGGGGAATTCTTGGGCAATCAGCCCCAGCATTTT	TRBV3-1/TRBV3-2	TRBJ1-5	TRBD1	.
CASSSPWTGRTEAFF	TGTGCCAGCAGTTCTCCCTGGACAGGGCGGACTGAAGCTTTCTTT	TRBV6-6	TRBJ1-1	TRBD1	.
CASSYQDNKSGEQYF	TGTGCCAGCAGCTACCAGGATAATAAAAGCGGCGAGCAGTACTTC	TRBV11-2	TRBJ2-7	.	.
CASRGPGTGDYEQYF	TGTGCCAGCAGGGGTCCCGGGACAGGGGACTACGAGCAGTACTTC	TRBV11-2	TRBJ2-7	TRBD1	.
CAWSTTAGVEQYF	TGTGCCTGGAGTACTACTGCAGGGGTCGAGCAGTACTTC	TRBV30	TRBJ2-7	.	.
CASSVASTGLTEAFF	TGTGCCAGCAGCGTAGCATCGACGGGGTTGACTGAAGCTTTCTTT	TRBV9	TRBJ1-1	.	.
CASSLEGGVTDTQYF	TGCGCCAGCAGCTTGGAAGGGGGCGTCACAGATACGCAGTATTTT	TRBV5-1	TRBJ2-3	TRBD1	.
CATSDQGGTGELFF	TGTGCCACCAGTGATCAGGGTGGGACCGGGGAGCTGTTTTTT	TRBV24-1	TRBJ2-2	.	.
CAISDPGGRDSNQPQHF	TGTGCCATCAGTGACCCCGGGGGGAGGGATAGCAATCAGCCCCAGCATTTT	TRBV10-3	TRBJ1-5	.	.
CASSLVGGQTNTEAFF	TGTGCCAGCAGCTTAGTGGGGGGACAGACGAACACTGAAGCTTTCTTT	TRBV7-8	TRBJ1-1	TRBD1	.
CASSPTIYNEQFF	TGTGCCAGCAGCCCCACTATCTACAATGAGCAGTTCTTC	TRBV5-4	TRBJ2-1	.	.
CASSGGHYYEQYF	TGCGCCAGCAGCGGGGGACATTACTACGAGCAGTACTTC	TRBV5-1	TRBJ2-7	.	.
CASSGDRGYGYTF	TGTGCCAGCAGCGGGGACAGGGGCTATGGCTACACCTTC	TRBV6-1	TRBJ1-2	TRBD1	once
CSVGSTGGWETQYF	TGCAGCGTTGGCTCAACAGGGGGCTGGGAGACCCAGTACTTC	TRBV29-1	TRBJ2-5	TRBD1	.
CASSPGTFNQPQHF	TGTGCCAGCAGCCCGGGTACGTTCAATCAGCCCCAGCATTTT	TRBV7-2	TRBJ1-5	.	.
CASSIDRGEAFF	TGTGCCAGCAGCATTGACAGGGGGGAAGCTTTCTTT	TRBV11-3	TRBJ1-1	TRBD1	.
CASSYGHNMGTDTQYF	TGTGCCAGCAGTTACGGACATAATATGGGCACAGATACGCAGTATTTT	TRBV6-6	TRBJ2-3	.	once
CASSGGGDLGPLVREQYF	TGTGCCAGCAGCGGGGGGGGAGATCTGGGACCCCTCGTGAGGGAGCAGTACTTC	TRBV7-8	TRBJ2-7	TRBD2	once
CASSYGGGAQETQYF	TGTGCCAGCAGTTACGGGGGGGGAGCTCAAGAGACCCAGTACTTC	TRBV6-2/TRBV6-3	TRBJ2-5	TRBD2	.